Reported below is one TCR beta chain. The sample originates from a study of T cells after posttransplantation cyclophosphamide. Repertoires were generated with immunoSEQ multiplex PCR, while TCRdb's copy carries only in-frame clones and drops some. The sample has approximately 6,800 clones, more than 90% seen once. Treatment was busulfan-fludarabine conditioning, a marrow graft, and cyclophosphamide on days +3 and +4. V shed 3 bases and J shed 1 base, with 9 bases lying between them. Germline V CDR1 and CDR2: SGHAT, FQDESV (reference sequence). This CDR3 contains 14 residues. The material was CD8+ T cells sorted from blood, obtained after allogeneic stem cell transplant with posttransplant cyclophosphamide. The V and J genes are TRBV11-1 and TRBJ1-1, with a tentative D call TRBD1 (6 bases). The TCR sequence derives from a male patient aged 60 to 75 who received an allogeneic stem cell transplant from a related donor and was CMV-positive. Some T cells here may be from the graft donor. This CDR3 reads CASSLPTGNTEAFF. In nucleotides, the CDR3 is TGTGCCAGCAGCTTGCCGACAGGGAACACTGAAGCTTTCTTT.